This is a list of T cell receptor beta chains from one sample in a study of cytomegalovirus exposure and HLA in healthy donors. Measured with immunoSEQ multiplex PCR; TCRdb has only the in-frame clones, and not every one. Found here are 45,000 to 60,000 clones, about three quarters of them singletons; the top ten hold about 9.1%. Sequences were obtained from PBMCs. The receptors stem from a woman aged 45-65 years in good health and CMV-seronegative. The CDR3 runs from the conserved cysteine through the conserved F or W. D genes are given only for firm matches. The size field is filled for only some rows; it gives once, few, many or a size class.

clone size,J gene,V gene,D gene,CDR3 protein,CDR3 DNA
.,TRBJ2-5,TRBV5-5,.,CASSSGGLVGDLYQETQYF,TGTGCCAGCAGCTCAGGAGGGCTTGTAGGAGACCTCTACCAAGAGACCCAGTACTTC
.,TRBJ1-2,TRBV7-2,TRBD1,CASSVDRGVYFGYTF,TGTGCCAGCAGCGTGGACAGGGGTGTATATTTTGGCTACACCTTC
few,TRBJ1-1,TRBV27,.,CASSFQGMNTEAFF,TGTGCCAGCAGTTTCCAGGGCATGAACACTGAAGCTTTCTTT
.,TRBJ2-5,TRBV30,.,CAWSVRDSRLDF,TGTGCCTGGAGTGTGAGGGACTCCCGTTTAGACTTC
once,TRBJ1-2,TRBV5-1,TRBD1,CASSEGQGNYGYTF,TGCGCCAGCAGCGAGGGACAGGGGAACTATGGCTACACCTTC
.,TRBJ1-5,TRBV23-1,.,CASSQLGGSQGQPQHF,TGCGCCAGCAGTCAATTGGGGGGGTCCCAGGGCCAGCCCCAGCATTTT
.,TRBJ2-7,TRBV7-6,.,CASSPPGAYEQYF,TGTGCCAGCAGCCCCCCCGGAGCCTACGAGCAGTACTTC
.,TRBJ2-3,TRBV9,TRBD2,CASSVAGLAETDTQYF,TGTGCCAGCAGCGTAGCTGGGCTAGCGGAGACGGATACGCAGTATTTT
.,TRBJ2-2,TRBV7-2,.,CASSSVANTGELFF,TGTGCCAGCAGCTCTGTAGCGAACACCGGGGAGCTGTTTTTT
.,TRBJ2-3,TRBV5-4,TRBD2,CASRLAGTSGGTDTQYF,TGTGCCAGCAGACTTGCCGGGACTAGCGGGGGAACAGATACGCAGTATTTT
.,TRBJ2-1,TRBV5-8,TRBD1,CASSLGDRVDTNEQFF,TGTGCCAGCAGCTTGGGAGACAGGGTGGACACGAATGAGCAGTTCTTC
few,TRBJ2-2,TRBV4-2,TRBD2,CASSPGLDLSAGELFF,TGTGCCAGCAGCCCCGGACTAGACTTGAGTGCCGGGGAGCTGTTTTTT